Each of the 27 T cell receptor beta chains below was sequenced from the same sample in a study of blood T cell repertoires in COVID-19. The table came from immunoSEQ multiplex PCR; TCRdb's copy has only in-frame clones and leaves some out. The sample shows under 65,000 clones, less than 85% of them seen only once. Material: peripheral blood. Receptors originate from a woman in her 70s with acute or convalescent COVID-19.

The chain joins TRBV5-4 to TRBJ1-4; TRBD1 might be the D (5 bases). The CDR3 is 15 residues long. Trimming took 0 bases from V and 10 from J, leaving 16 bases between them. Looked up from germline, CDR1 is SGHNT and CDR2 is YYREEE (reference sequence). For the CDR3, the DNA is TGTGCCAGCAGCTTGGATGCAGGGTCCCAGTCAAAACTGTTTTTT. Translating gives CASSLDAGSQSKLFF.

The chain carries TRBV5-1 and TRBJ2-3, with TRBD1 identical over 12 bases. The junction had 13 bases not matched to a gene; V was cut back by 4 bases and J by 4 bases. CDR1 is SGHRS, CDR2 YFSETQ, per germline. The CDR3 length is 18 residues. CDR3 nucleotide sequence: TGCGCCAGCAGCCCAACGTCCCGGGACAGGGGGCTACCAGATACGCAGTATTTT. It yields the protein CASSPTSRDRGLPDTQYF.

The chain carries TRBV3-1 (or the pseudogene TRBV3-2) and TRBJ1-1; no definite D call. Trimming pared 1 base from V and 4 bases from J, leaving 16 bases between. The CDR3 sequence is 16 residues long. Germline loops: CDR1 LGHDT, CDR2 YNNKEL (reference sequence). As DNA, the CDR3 is TGTGCCAGCAGCCAAGGATGGCAGAGGGCGAGCACTGAAGCTTTCTTT. Translated: CASSQGWQRASTEAFF.

The chain is built from TRBV19 and TRBJ2-1; 11 nucleotides match TRBD2. The CDR3 runs to 16 residues. Germline V gene data show CDR1 as LNHDA and CDR2 as SQIVND (reference sequence). V was pared by 2 bases and J by 9 bases, with 9 bases of the junction left unmatched. CDR3 sequence reads: CASSIMSSGGQGEQFF. CDR3 nucleotides: TGTGCCAGTAGTATAATGTCTAGCGGGGGGCAAGGTGAGCAGTTCTTC.

J is TRBJ2-3 and V is TRBV9, with 8 nucleotides matching TRBD2. V shed 4 bases, J shed 4 bases, and the junction held 11 bases outside the gene matches. The CDR3 runs 16 residues. Germline CDR1 reads SGDLS; CDR2 reads YYNGEE. DNA for the CDR3: TGTGCCAGCAGCCCTTTCACGGGGGGGCCGGCAGATACGCAGTATTTT. Protein: CASSPFTGGPADTQYF.

The genes are TRBV6-2 or TRBV6-3 and TRBJ1-1, with 8 nucleotides matching TRBD1. Looked up from germline, CDR1 is MNHEY and CDR2 is SVGEGT. This CDR3 has 14 amino acids. The ends lost 3 bases at V and 5 bases at J; junction bases unmatched: 5. The CDR3 reads CASSYKQGATEAFF. CDR3 nucleotides: TGTGCCAGCAGTTATAAGCAGGGGGCGACTGAAGCTTTCTTT.

The gene calls are TRBV5-1 and TRBJ1-1; 7 bases match TRBD1. Trimming cost V 5 bases and J 6 bases; bases outside gene matches: 7. Germline CDR1 reads SGHRS; CDR2 reads YFSETQ. This CDR3 spans 13 amino acids. The CDR3, as DNA: TGCGCCAGCAGGACAGGGATCTCCCCTGAAGCTTTCTTT. Translation gives CASRTGISPEAFF.

This clone came up a few times. The rearrangement joins TRBV7-9 to TRBJ2-6; a possible D gene is TRBD2 (6 bases). V gave up 5 bases and J gave up 0 bases, with 14 bases separating them. Germline V gene data show CDR1 as SEHNR and CDR2 as FQNEAQ (reference sequence). The CDR3 extends over 17 amino acids. The CDR3 loop is CASSHLGRSSGANVLTF. CDR3 nucleotides: TGTGCCAGCAGCCATTTGGGGAGGAGCTCTGGGGCCAACGTCCTGACTTTC. The complete variable domain, with remaining parts taken from reference TRBV7-9 and TRBJ2-6, reads DTGVSQNPRHKITKRGQNVTFRCDPISEHNRLYWYRQTLGQGPEFLTYFQNEAQLEKSRLLSDRFSAERPKGSFSTLEIQRTEQGDSAMYLCASSHLGRSSGANVLTFGAGSRLTVL.

The chain recombines TRBV20-1 with TRBJ1-5, with unresolved D. The V end lost 3 bases, the J end lost 4 bases, and 16 bases lay between the germline ends. The CDR3 has 15 residues. Germline loops: CDR1 DFQATT, CDR2 SNEGSKA (reference sequence). CDR3 in DNA: TGCAGTGCTAGTAGCGGCCGACGGGAAAATCAGCCCCAGCATTTT. Translating gives CSASSGRRENQPQHF.

V and J are TRBV4-2 and TRBJ2-3; D is unresolved. The V and J ends lost 4 bases and 1 base respectively, with 9 bases between them. Germline V CDR1 and CDR2: LGHNA, YNFKEQ. The CDR3 totals 14 residues. The CDR3 region has the DNA TGTGCCAGCAGCCGAAACGGAGGCACAGATACGCAGTATTTT. It encodes CASSRNGGTDTQYF.

V and J are TRBV9 and TRBJ2-7; the D gene is possibly TRBD2 (5 bases). The germline gives CDR1 SGDLS, CDR2 YYNGEE. This CDR3 spans 15 amino acids. Deletions cut 0 bases from V and 7 bases from J, with 17 bases between. CDR3 bases: TGTGCCAGCAGCGTAGACGGACGGAGGACGTTTGAGCAGTACTTC. It specifies CASSVDGRRTFEQYF.

This clone was seen only a few times. This chain connects TRBV14 to TRBJ2-1, with D possibly being TRBD1 (6 bases). CDR1 is SGHDN, CDR2 FVKESK, per germline. The CDR3 runs 15 residues. With 5 bases removed from V and 3 bases from J, the gap between germline ends came to 14 bases. The CDR3 sequence is CASSYGTIYYNEQFF. The DNA for the CDR3 is TGTGCCAGCAGCTACGGGACAATTTACTACAATGAGCAGTTCTTC.

This clone was recorded a few times. The chain combines TRBV2 with TRBJ1-1; D gene uncertain. The CDR3 totals 15 residues. From germline, CDR1 is SNHLY and CDR2 FYNNEI. V lost 4 bases and J 0 bases, leaving 12 bases between the germline ends. Here the CDR3 DNA reads TGTGCCAGCAGTGTTAGGAGAGCCTTGAACACTGAAGCTTTCTTT. Its protein product is CASSVRRALNTEAFF.

This clone was picked up a small number of times. V gene TRBV18 combines with J gene TRBJ1-1, with 8 bases fitting TRBD1. V lost 3 bases and J lost 1; bases outside the gene matches: 7. This CDR3 comprises 16 residues. CDR1 is KGHSH, CDR2 LQKENI, per germline. The CDR3 bases are TGTGCCAGCTCACCCCGGGGGACAGGTTCGAACACTGAAGCTTTCTTT. This translates into CASSPRGTGSNTEAFF.

This chain connects TRBV20-1 to TRBJ2-7, with a tentative D call TRBD2 (6 bases). The CDR3 spans 11 residues. The germline gives CDR1 DFQATT, CDR2 SNEGSKA (reference sequence). V was trimmed by 3 bases and J by 6 bases, leaving 9 bases between them. The chain's CDR3 is CSARDGSEQYF. The CDR3 bases are TGCAGTGCTAGGGACGGGAGCGAGCAGTACTTC.

This clone was seen a handful of times. This chain joins TRBV7-9 and TRBJ1-6; perhaps TRBD1 as D (6 bases). The CDR3 spans 14 residues. CDR1 SEHNR and CDR2 FQNEAQ come from the germline V gene (reference sequence). With 8 bases removed from V and 9 bases from J, the gap between germline ends came to 17 bases. The CDR3 DNA follows: TGTGCCAGCGGAACTAAGACAGGCAGTTCACCCCTCCACTTT. This encodes CASGTKTGSSPLHF.

The genes are TRBV3-1 (or the pseudogene TRBV3-2) and TRBJ1-2; 8 nucleotides agree with TRBD1. The CDR3 consists of 13 residues. Germline CDR1 LGHDT, CDR2 YNNKEL (reference sequence). V dropped 5 bases and J dropped 4; count of bases not matched to a gene: 3. The CDR3: CASSSQGAYGYTF. The CDR3 coding sequence is TGTGCCAGCAGCTCCCAGGGGGCCTATGGCTACACCTTC.

The chain carries TRBV10-3 and TRBJ2-2, with 9 bases that match TRBD1. The V gene end was trimmed by 10 bases and the J gene end by 1 base; junction bases not matched to a gene: 4. The CDR3 contains 14 residues. CDR1 and CDR2 (germline): ENHRY, SYGVKD. CDR3 DNA sequence: TGTGCCAACCGGGGACAGGGGAACACCGGGGAGCTGTTTTTT. This encodes CANRGQGNTGELFF.

In nucleotides, the CDR3 is TGTGCCAGCAGCCAACAAGCGGGGGGGAGGAATGAGCAGTTCTTC. Translating it yields CASSQQAGGRNEQFF. The chain carries TRBV3-1 (or the pseudogene TRBV3-2) and TRBJ2-1; 10 nucleotides align to TRBD2. V lost 2 bases to trimming and J lost 7 bases; unmatched junction nucleotides: 5. Germline CDR1 reads LGHDT; CDR2 reads YNNKEL (reference sequence). The CDR3 contains 15 residues.

The V call is TRBV28, the J call TRBJ1-2, with D perhaps matching TRBD1 (6 bases). V lost 1 base to trimming and J lost 6 bases, with 9 bases between them. CDR1 is MDHEN, CDR2 SYDVKM, per germline. This CDR3 contains 13 residues. Here the CDR3 reads CASSLSRGNGYTF. The CDR3 DNA is TGTGCCAGCAGTTTATCCAGGGGAAATGGCTACACCTTC.

This clone came up once. This chain connects TRBV5-6 to TRBJ1-3, with D possibly TRBD1 on 5 matching bases. Germline CDR1 SGHDT, CDR2 YYEEEE. Trimming left V 5 bases short and J 2 bases short, with 20 bases between. There are 17 residues in the CDR3. CDR3 protein: CASSPVRAGHTGNTIYF. In nucleotides, the CDR3 is TGTGCCAGCAGTCCGGTAAGGGCAGGGCACACTGGAAACACCATATATTTT.

In DNA, the CDR3 is TGCGCCAGCAGTCCTACAGGGGACTCTGGAAACACCATATATTTT. Translated, it gives CASSPTGDSGNTIYF. V is TRBV5-1 and J is TRBJ1-3; 7 nucleotides match TRBD1. After removal of 5 bases from V and 0 bases from J, the junction contained 5 bases not matched to a gene. This CDR3 has 15 residues. Germline CDR1 reads SGHRS; CDR2 reads YFSETQ.

This chain connects TRBV5-1 to TRBJ1-1; the match to TRBD1 covers 8 bases. The CDR3 consists of 15 residues. The trim removed 0 bases at V and 1 base at J, leaving 2 bases unmatched. Germline V gives CDR1 SGHRS, CDR2 YFSETQ. In nucleotides, the CDR3 is TGCGCCAGCAGCTTGGGACAGGGGCAGAACACTGAAGCTTTCTTT. Its translation: CASSLGQGQNTEAFF. The variable domain in full, with the rest retrieved from reference TRBV5-1 and TRBJ1-1, is KAGVTQTPRYLIKTRGQQVTLSCSPISGHRSVSWYQQTPGQGLQFLFEYFSETQRNKGNFPGRFSGRQFSNSRSEMNVSTLELGDSALYLCASSLGQGQNTEAFFGQGTRLTVV.

The chain links TRBV2 to TRBJ1-2, with 7 bases aligning to TRBD1. V shed 4 bases and J 7 bases; nucleotides not matched to a gene: 9. Germline CDR1 reads SNHLY; CDR2 reads FYNNEI. The CDR3 covers 14 residues. The CDR3 coding sequence is TGTGCCAGCAGTGGAGGGACAGTTGGAAGTGGCTACACCTTC. Translation: CASSGGTVGSGYTF.

The genes are TRBV29-1 and TRBJ1-2, with 8 bases identical to TRBD1. Trimming at V came to 5 bases and at J to 3 bases, leaving 2 bases not matched to a gene. The CDR3 has 12 residues. The germline V gene has CDR1 SQVTM and CDR2 ANQGSEA. CDR3 residues: CSVQGADYGYTF. The CDR3 DNA follows: TGCAGCGTTCAGGGGGCGGACTATGGCTACACCTTC.

The V call is TRBV10-3, the J call TRBJ1-4; 7 positions agree with TRBD1. The CDR3 covers 18 residues. Trimming cost V 6 bases and J 0 bases; bases outside gene matches: 13. Germline V gene lookup returns CDR1 ENHRY and CDR2 SYGVKD. The CDR3 loop reads CAISLGQQRGATNEKLFF. CDR3 in DNA: TGTGCCATCAGCCTGGGACAGCAGAGGGGTGCAACTAATGAAAAACTGTTTTTT.

The chain couples TRBV2 to TRBJ2-7; TRBD2 matches at 7 bases. J was trimmed by 2 bases and V by 11 bases; bases with no gene match: 15. CDR1 is SNHLY, CDR2 FYNNEI, per germline. This CDR3 spans 15 amino acids. As DNA, the CDR3 is TGTGCCTCAAGTTGGGCCGGGGGGTCCCCCTACGAGCAGTACTTC. It specifies CASSWAGGSPYEQYF.